The 6 T cell receptor beta chains listed next were all sequenced from one sample in a study of PD-1 blockade in mismatch repair-deficient tumors. The method was immunoSEQ multiplex PCR; TCRdb's version includes in-frame clones alone and lacks a portion of them. The table includes 40,000 or so clones, more than 75% detected once. The source material was peripheral blood, sampled 4 weeks after starting pembrolizumab. The receptor set was obtained from an adult with mismatch repair-deficient cancer.

This clone rates as medium-sized. The chain carries TRBV27 and TRBJ2-2, with D possibly being TRBD1 (5 bases). Trimming cost V 3 bases and J 6 bases, with 8 bases left between them. From germline, CDR1 is MNHEY and CDR2 SMNVEV (reference sequence). The CDR3 spans 13 residues. The DNA for the CDR3 is TGTGCCAGCAGTTTTCAAGGGGCCGGGGAGCTGTTTTTT. This encodes CASSFQGAGELFF.

The count of this clone is one. The V gene is TRBV30, the J gene TRBJ2-1, with a possible D match to TRBD1 (5 bases). The CDR3 is made up of 13 amino acids. Germline loops: CDR1 GTSNPN, CDR2 SVGIG (reference sequence). Trimming left V 3 bases short and J 9 bases short, with 15 bases between. CDR3 DNA sequence: TGTGCCTGGAGGTACGACAGAGCTCGTGAGCAGTTCTTC. It is translated as CAWRYDRAREQFF. Combining the CDR3 with reference TRBV30 and TRBJ2-1 gives the whole variable domain SQTIHQWPATLVQPVGSPLSLECTVEGTSNPNLYWYRQAAGRGLQLLFYSVGIGQISSEVPQNLSASRPQDRQFILSSKKLLLSDSGFYLCAWRYDRAREQFFGPGTRLTVL.

This clone has just a few counts. This chain links TRBV4-1 with TRBJ1-2; D is ambiguous. In germline, CDR1 is MGHRA, CDR2 YSYEKL. There are 13 residues in the CDR3. Trimming removed 1 base at V and 8 bases at J, with 11 bases between. CDR3 sequence reads: CASSQAALWGYTF. As DNA, the CDR3 is TGCGCCAGCAGCCAAGCCGCTCTGTGGGGCTACACCTTC.

The chain couples TRBV5-4 to TRBJ1-1; D uncertain. The length of the CDR3 is 15 residues. CDR1 and CDR2 (germline): SGHNT, YYREEE (reference sequence). CDR3 DNA sequence: TGTGCACCTATCCCGCGACGAAAAATGAACACTGAAGCTTTCTTT. It is translated as CAPIPRRKMNTEAFF. The full variable domain, in which reference TRBV5-4 and TRBJ1-1 provide the parts outside the CDR3, is ETGVTQSPTHLIKTRGQQVTLRCSSQSGHNTVSWYQQALGQGPQFIFQYYREEENGRGNFPPRFSGLQFPNYSSELNVNALELDDSALYLCAPIPRRKMNTEAFFGQGTRLTVV.

The V call is TRBV27, the J call TRBJ2-2; D perhaps matches TRBD1 (6 bases). The CDR3 is 15 residues long. V gave up 6 bases and J gave up 7 bases, with 18 bases separating them. Germline CDR1 and CDR2: MNHEY and SMNVEV (reference sequence). CDR3 sequence: CASSLGQPLGGELFF. CDR3 nucleotides: TGTGCCAGCAGCCTCGGACAGCCTCTAGGCGGGGAGCTGTTTTTT.

The chain uses TRBV25-1 and TRBJ2-2, with 11 bases matching TRBD1. Germline V gene lookup returns CDR1 MGHDK and CDR2 SYGVNS. After removal of 10 bases from V and 6 bases from J, the junction contained 10 bases not matched to a gene. The CDR3 extends over 15 amino acids. For the CDR3, the DNA is TGTGCCACCGAGTCCCGGGACAGGGGGGCCGGGGAGCTGTTTTTT. Translation gives CATESRDRGAGELFF.